This record concerns one TCR beta chain sequence. The antigen is not known. Some clones are missing from TCRdb's copy, which holds only in-frame ones; the method was immunoSEQ multiplex PCR. The sample lists under 200,000 clones, 94% occurring once. Germline loops: CDR1 GTSNPN, CDR2 SVGIG (reference sequence). Trimming pared 2 bases from V and 0 bases from J, leaving 12 bases between. This CDR3 is built from 15 residues. The record originates from a study of T cell responses to AZD1222 COVID-19 vaccine. Findings of the study overall: Vaccine-related CD4 TCRs covered spike, predominating at 160-218 and 743-854.

The sequence was collected from an adult in good health. The material was peripheral blood, obtained on day 0 of AZD1222 vaccination. This chain connects TRBV30 to TRBJ2-3; D gene ambiguous. CDR3 nucleotides: TGTGCCTGGAGTTCGTACCGCCCTAGCACAGATACGCAGTATTTT. Translating it yields CAWSSYRPSTDTQYF. Drawing the rest from reference TRBV30 and TRBJ2-3, the complete variable domain is SQTIHQWPATLVQPVGSPLSLECTVEGTSNPNLYWYRQAAGRGLQLLFYSVGIGQISSEVPQNLSASRPQDRQFILSSKKLLLSDSGFYLCAWSSYRPSTDTQYFGPGTRLTVL.